Ten or more counts support the clone carrying this T cell receptor beta chain. As yet, its antigen is unknown. Trimming stripped 7 bases from V and 5 bases from J, with 1 base between. Germline V gene data show CDR1 as SQVTM and CDR2 as ANQGSEA. The length of the CDR3 is 8 residues. The data were taken from a study of regulatory T cells in long-lasting Graves disease. Relying on iRepertoire HTBI primers and Arm-PCR of CDR3 regions, the team built TCR beta libraries. TCRdb re-called the multiplex PCR reads through MiXCR, storing one row per CDR3 protein. The sample shows about 350,000 distinct CDR3 sequences, 15% to 20% of them seen only once. General observations from the study: TRBV28, TRBJ1-2 and TRBJ2-5 were segments that persistent disease favored. Relative to new patients (around 1,000), persistent patients exhibited greater sharing of public clonotypes (about 2,700).

Time point of the sample: newly diagnosed GD, antithyroid drugs for less than 3 months. Construction of the TCR library relied on RNA isolated from PBMCs. These data also formed part of another study, on T cells in Graves' hyperthyroidism and ophthalmopathy. That work contributes: The HTBI primer set served for first-round RT-PCR of the TCR CDR3.

This receptor was obtained from a woman aged 18-29 years with Graves disease. The sample consisted of peripheral blood mononuclear cells (PBMCs), taken at new diagnosis, from a patient treated with antithyroid drugs. This rearrangement joins TRBV29-1 to TRBJ2-3; D is ambiguous. This CDR3 is CSGDTQYF. The CDR3 DNA sequence: TGCAGCGGAGATACGCAGTATTTT.